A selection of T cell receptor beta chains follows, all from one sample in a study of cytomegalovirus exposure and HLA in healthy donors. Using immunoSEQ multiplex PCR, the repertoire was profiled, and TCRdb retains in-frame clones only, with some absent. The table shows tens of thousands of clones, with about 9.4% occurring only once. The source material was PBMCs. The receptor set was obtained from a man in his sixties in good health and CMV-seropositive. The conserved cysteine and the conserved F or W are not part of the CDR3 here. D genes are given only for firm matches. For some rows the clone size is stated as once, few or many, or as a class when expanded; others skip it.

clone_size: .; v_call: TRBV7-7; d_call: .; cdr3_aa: ASSLERGNEQF
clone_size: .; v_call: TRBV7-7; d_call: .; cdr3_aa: ASSSHMSAETQY
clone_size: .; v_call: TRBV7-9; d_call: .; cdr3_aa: ASSFLEETGDEQF
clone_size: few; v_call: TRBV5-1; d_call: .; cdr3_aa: ASSFNPGDPNQPQH
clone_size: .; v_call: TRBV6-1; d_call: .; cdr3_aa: ASTGNTEAF
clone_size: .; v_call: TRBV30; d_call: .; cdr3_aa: AWRSRGTGNTIY
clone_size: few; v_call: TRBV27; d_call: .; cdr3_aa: ASSYTQGKGAYEQY
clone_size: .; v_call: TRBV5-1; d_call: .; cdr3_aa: ASSLEGRSNQPQH
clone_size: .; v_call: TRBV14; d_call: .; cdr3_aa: ASSQYSGSNQPQH
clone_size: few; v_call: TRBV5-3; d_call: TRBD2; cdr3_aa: ARSLDVAGRELWNEQF
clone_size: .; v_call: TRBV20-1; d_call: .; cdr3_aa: SADFYNEQF
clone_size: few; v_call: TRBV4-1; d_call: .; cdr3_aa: ASSPPLAREQF
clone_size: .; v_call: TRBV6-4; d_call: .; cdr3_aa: ASSEITGQPQH
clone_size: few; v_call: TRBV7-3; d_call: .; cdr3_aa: ASSLSGELF
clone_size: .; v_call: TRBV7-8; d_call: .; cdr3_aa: ASSLSVTGTEAF
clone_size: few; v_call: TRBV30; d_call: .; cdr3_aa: AWSSVIGNQPQH
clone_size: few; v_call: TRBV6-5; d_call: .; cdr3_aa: ASSYAAEPYEQY
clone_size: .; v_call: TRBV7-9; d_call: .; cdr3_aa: ASSLEWAQEKLF
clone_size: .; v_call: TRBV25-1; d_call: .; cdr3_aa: ASSRGEETQY
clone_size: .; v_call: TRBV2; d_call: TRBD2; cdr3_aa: ASSDREGGLDEQF
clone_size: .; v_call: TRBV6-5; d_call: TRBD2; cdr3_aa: ASSYSRSGDTGTQY
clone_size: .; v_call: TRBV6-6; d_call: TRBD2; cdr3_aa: ASSYLTSGFTDTQY
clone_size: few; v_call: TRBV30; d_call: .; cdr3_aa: AWSQTPVAQH
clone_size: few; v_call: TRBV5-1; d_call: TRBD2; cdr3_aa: ASSLRASGAGETQY
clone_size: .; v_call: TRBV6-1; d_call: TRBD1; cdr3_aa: ASSEGQGALGTQY
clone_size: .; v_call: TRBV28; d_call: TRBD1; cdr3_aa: ASIPLGGQGANMNTEAF
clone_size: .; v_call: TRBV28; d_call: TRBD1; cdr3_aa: ASSTGTGNYGYT
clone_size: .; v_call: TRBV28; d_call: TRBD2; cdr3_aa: ASSLPIAGGAGAQY
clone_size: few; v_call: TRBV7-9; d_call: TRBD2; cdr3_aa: ASSLGTSLETQY
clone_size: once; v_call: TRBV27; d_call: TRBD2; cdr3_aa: ASSRGLAVEQY
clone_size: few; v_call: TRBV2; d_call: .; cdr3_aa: ASTLNTASNQPQH